This T cell receptor beta chain was captured in a study of OX40 agonist ivuxolimab in advanced cancers. Study-level background: Patients were around 83% male with ages roughly 20 to 85, mean about 60. Study observations and caveats: CD4+ T cells averaged fewer expanded clones than CD8+ T cells. In a subset of nonresponders, normalized T-cell clonal expansion was also low.

Sampled blood was obtained at baseline, cycle 4 day 1, and cycle 7 day 1. The V end was cut by 2 bases, the J end by 8 bases, with 7 bases between. Germline values: CDR1 SGHAT, CDR2 FQNNGV. The CDR3 extends over 12 amino acids. Clones were read by immunoSEQ multiplex PCR, and TCRdb kept only the in-frame ones, dropping some. The sample yields about 72,000 clones, 75% to 90% seen once. Details on this clone: Its matching antigen is unknown.

The source is an adult with an advanced solid tumor such as melanoma, head and neck, liver or kidney cancer. The chain links TRBV11-2 to TRBJ2-1; D unclear. The specimen comprised CD4+ or CD8+ T cells sorted from blood, sampled in a trial of the OX40 agonist ivuxolimab. The CDR3 spells CASSLSQYEQFF. DNA for the CDR3: TGTGCCAGCAGCTTATCACAGTATGAGCAGTTCTTC. The full variable domain, rest sourced from reference TRBV11-2 and TRBJ2-1, is EAGVAQSPRYKIIEKRQSVAFWCNPISGHATLYWYQQILGQGPKLLIQFQNNGVVDDSQLPKDRFSAERLKGVDSTLKIQPAKLEDSAVYLCASSLSQYEQFFGPGTRLTVL.